The 17 T cell receptor beta chains in this list originate from one sample, sequenced in a study of T cells in Graves' hyperthyroidism and ophthalmopathy. Amplification yielded TCR beta CDR3 regions, with RNA transcripts as the source. First-round RT-PCR targeting the TCR CDR3 was performed with the HTBI primer set. TCRdb processed the multiplex PCR reads anew with MiXCR; each CDR3 protein has one entry. The sample records approximately 200,000 distinct CDR3 sequences, 18% being singletons. The sequencing sample was made of blood. Every receptor here comes from a middle-aged man with Graves' hyperthyroidism.

This clonotype was detected many times. The rearrangement uses TRBV7-8 and TRBJ1-3; a possible D gene is TRBD1 (6 bases). The CDR3 is 14 residues long. V lost 5 bases and J 4 bases, leaving 12 bases between the germline ends. CDR1 and CDR2 from the germline V gene are SGHVS and FQNEAQ. The DNA of the CDR3 is TGTGCCAGCAGCCCAATGGGGGGCGGAAACACCATATATTTT. Protein: CASSPMGGGNTIYF. Variable domain in full (rest from reference TRBV7-8 and TRBJ1-3): GAGVSQSPRYKVAKRGQDVALRCDPISGHVSLFWYQQALGQGPEFLTYFQNEAQLDKSGLPSDRFFAERPEGSVSTLKIQRTQQEDSAVYLCASSPMGGGNTIYFGEGSWLTVV.

This clonotype was detected many times. V is TRBV7-2 and J is TRBJ2-5; possibly TRBD1 or TRBD2 for D (5 bases each). The CDR3 contains 15 residues. CDR1 and CDR2 (germline): SGHTA, FQGNSA. V lost 1 base and J lost 7, with 16 bases in between. CDR3 bases: TGTGCCAGCAGCTTAGATGTCGGTGGGGGAGCGACCCAGTACTTC. It codes for CASSLDVGGGATQYF.

The V call is TRBV6-1, the J call TRBJ1-1, with 10 bases fitting TRBD1. The CDR3 totals 14 residues. V was clipped by 8 bases and J by 4 bases; unmatched bases: 7. Germline-derived CDR1 and CDR2 are MNHNS and SASEGT. The CDR3 nucleotides read TGTGCCAGCGGAGACAGGGGGCGACGCACTGAAGCTTTCTTT. Its translation: CASGDRGRRTEAFF.

This clonotype has a handful of counts. The chain recombines TRBV9 with TRBJ2-5; 8 bases are shared with TRBD1. The V and J ends lost 4 bases and 1 base, in that order; junction bases with no gene match: 9. This CDR3 spans 16 amino acids. Germline V gene lookup returns CDR1 SGDLS and CDR2 YYNGEE. The CDR3 loop reads CASSPLGQVLQETQYF. The CDR3 DNA reads TGTGCCAGCAGCCCTCTGGGACAGGTACTCCAAGAGACCCAGTACTTC. Combining the CDR3 with reference TRBV9 and TRBJ2-5 gives the whole variable domain DSGVTQTPKHLITATGQRVTLRCSPRSGDLSVYWYQQSLDQGLQFLIQYYNGEERAKGNILERFSAQQFPDLHSELNLSSLELGDSALYFCASSPLGQVLQETQYFGPGTRLLVL.

In the case of this clonotype: At one of its ends the junction is not consistent with the germline gene, which may arise from a read error. The DNA for the CDR3 is TGTGCCAGTAGTATGGGGTGGACTAGCGGGAGCAGAGATACGCAGTATTTT. Amino acids: CASSMGWTSGSRDTQYF. The chain links TRBV19 to TRBJ2-3, with 13 bases fitting TRBD2. Germline CDR1 LNHDA, CDR2 SQIVND (reference sequence). The CDR3 runs 17 residues.

This clonotype was detected ten times or more. The J gene is TRBJ2-5, the V gene TRBV28, with 8 bases identical to TRBD2. Losses at the gene ends were 3 bases for V and 5 bases for J; bases not matched to a gene: 5. This CDR3 contains 14 residues. The germline CDR1 and CDR2 sequences are MDHEN and SYDVKM. The CDR3 here is CASSLRLARETQYF. The CDR3, as DNA: TGTGCCAGCAGTTTGAGACTAGCGAGGGAGACCCAGTACTTC.

This chain connects TRBV18 to TRBJ1-1, with D possibly matching TRBD1 (6 bases). The CDR3 is 17 amino acids. Germline V gene lookup returns CDR1 KGHSH and CDR2 LQKENI. Trimming stripped 6 bases from V and 2 bases from J, with 22 bases between. Here the CDR3 reads CASSLQQQGGGNTEAFF. CDR3 nucleotide sequence: TGTGCCAGCTCTCTTCAACAGCAAGGAGGGGGAAACACTGAAGCTTTCTTT.

V gene TRBV6-4 combines with J gene TRBJ2-1, with 7 bases identical to TRBD1. V lost 3 bases and J lost 3; bases outside the gene matches: 5. The CDR3 totals 15 residues. The germline V gene has CDR1 MRHNA and CDR2 SNTAGT. CDR3 nucleotides: TGTGCCAGCAGTGAACAGGGGCTAGGCTACAATGAGCAGTTCTTC. This encodes CASSEQGLGYNEQFF.

The CDR3 is CSARTSGGAGYNEQFF. Here the CDR3 DNA reads TGCAGTGCCAGGACTAGCGGGGGGGCCGGCTACAATGAGCAGTTCTTC. V is TRBV20-1 and J is TRBJ2-1; 15 nucleotides agree with TRBD2. The germline CDR1 and CDR2 sequences are DFQATT and SNEGSKA (reference sequence). The V gene end was trimmed by 6 bases and the J gene end by 3 bases; junction bases not matched to a gene: 6. This CDR3 has 16 residues.

This clonotype was counted between two and nine times. Possible read error: a much larger clone is one base away. The V gene is TRBV7-3, the J gene TRBJ2-5, with 8 bases aligning to TRBD2. Per germline, CDR1 SGHTA and CDR2 FQGTGA. This CDR3 contains 15 residues. The CDR3 DNA is TGTGCCAGCAGAATCAGCGGGGGTCCCCAAGGGACCCAGTACTTC. Protein: CASRISGGPQGTQYF.

This clonotype was picked up many times. The V call is TRBV20-1, the J call TRBJ1-5; D may be TRBD1 (6 bases). This CDR3 has 12 residues. Per the germline V gene, CDR1 is DFQATT and CDR2 is SNEGSKA (reference sequence). The V and J ends lost 4 bases and 7 bases respectively, with 11 bases between them. The CDR3 protein is CSAKRQVQPQHF. CDR3 sequence (DNA): TGCAGTGCTAAGAGACAGGTCCAGCCCCAGCATTTT.

This clonotype was detected ten times or more. V gene TRBV4-2 combines with J gene TRBJ1-6, with D perhaps matching TRBD1 (6 bases). The CDR3 has 15 amino acids. Germline V CDR1 and CDR2: LGHNA, YNFKEQ. Trimming left V 4 bases short and J 10 bases short, with 17 bases between. The CDR3 region has the DNA TGTGCCAGCAGCCCAGCGGGCAGGGGTGGATCACCCCTCCACTTT. Its protein product is CASSPAGRGGSPLHF.

J is TRBJ1-1 and V is TRBV20-1; no clear D gene. This CDR3 spans 16 amino acids. The V gene lost 4 bases and the J gene lost 1 base, with 19 bases spanning the gap. Germline values: CDR1 DFQATT, CDR2 SNEGSKA (reference sequence). CDR3 sequence: CSANLVGARRNTEAFF. For the CDR3, the DNA is TGCAGTGCTAACCTGGTTGGCGCCAGGCGGAACACTGAAGCTTTCTTT.

This clonotype was detected many times. V and J are TRBV2 and TRBJ2-3; weak D call: TRBD1 (5 bases). With 5 bases removed from V and 1 base from J, the gap between germline ends came to 10 bases. This CDR3 has 14 residues. Germline values: CDR1 SNHLY, CDR2 FYNNEI. The CDR3, as DNA: TGTGCCAGCAGTAGGGGCAGAGGCACAGATACGCAGTATTTT. It encodes CASSRGRGTDTQYF.

In its sample, this clonotype was seen many times. CDR3: CASTRRMGNTGELFF. CDR3 nucleotide sequence: TGTGCCAGCACCCGTAGGATGGGGAACACCGGGGAGCTGTTTTTT. This chain connects TRBV6-2 or TRBV6-3 to TRBJ2-2, with D uncertain. Trimming cost V 7 bases and J 1 base, with 13 bases left between them. This CDR3 is built from 15 residues. The germline V gene encodes CDR1 MNHEY and CDR2 SVGEGT.

The chain uses TRBV20-1 and TRBJ2-7; perhaps TRBD2 as D (5 bases). Germline V gene lookup returns CDR1 DFQATT and CDR2 SNEGSKA (reference sequence). The CDR3 extends over 12 amino acids. V was shortened by 6 bases and J by 3 bases, with 12 bases between the two germline ends. The CDR3 DNA is TGCAGTGCAGCGGCCGACTACTACGAGCAGTACTTC. This encodes CSAAADYYEQYF.

This chain connects TRBV11-2 to TRBJ2-7; TRBD1 agrees at 7 bases. V was pared by 3 bases and J by 2 bases, with 4 bases of the junction left unmatched. The CDR3 is made up of 14 amino acids. Germline-derived CDR1 and CDR2 are SGHAT and FQNNGV. The CDR3 DNA is TGTGCCAGCAGCTTTGACAGGGCCGCCTACGAGCAGTACTTC. Translating gives CASSFDRAAYEQYF.